At least ten counts were recorded for the clone carrying this T cell receptor (beta chain). This sample was included in a study of human T cells and chemical hapten exposure. Study-wide background: Upper back patch tests used 0.01% DPC, scored after 6 days.

From the RACE reads, TCRdb called clonotypes with MiXCR, one entry per CDR3 protein. The sample includes roughly 90,000 distinct CDR3 sequences, nearly 10% of them seen just once. This sample's time point: pre-sensitization, week 0. The sample's treatment: therapeutic diphenylcyclopropenone sensitization with weekly scalp DPC. This receptor was obtained from a woman aged 40 to 50 with alopecia areata. Some clones in this sample may be carry-over from other donors' samples. This material consisted of whole blood, taken in connection with sensitization to the hapten diphenylcyclopropenone (DPC).

The CDR3 sequence is CASSPRLWTGTLPDTQYF. In nucleotides, the CDR3 is TGTGCCAGCAGCCCGAGACTCTGGACAGGGACCCTACCAGATACGCAGTATTTT. The V gene is TRBV7-2, the J gene TRBJ2-3, with 8 bases identical to TRBD1. V shed 5 bases, J shed 4 bases, and the junction held 17 bases outside the gene matches. The CDR3 loop spans 18 amino acids. Germline CDR1 and CDR2: SGHTA and FQGNSA.